The next 13 T cell receptor beta chains were all read from a single sample in a study of T cells after yellow fever vaccination. TCRdb reprocessed the 5' RACE reads via MiXCR and lists one record per CDR3 protein. The sample holds 500,000 to 650,000 distinct CDR3 sequences, roughly a sixth seen once. Material: PBMCs, obtained about 5 days after the first yellow fever vaccination. The receptors originated from a man aged 18 to 30 who received the YFV17D yellow fever vaccine.

This clonotype has a handful of counts. The chain couples TRBV7-8 to TRBJ2-5; a possible D gene is TRBD1 (5 bases). There are 14 residues in the CDR3. Deletions cut 4 bases from V and 2 bases from J, with 11 bases between. CDR1 is SGHVS, CDR2 FQNEAQ, per germline. The CDR3 loop is CASSYRTIQETQYF. The CDR3 DNA sequence: TGTGCCAGCAGCTATCGGACAATACAAGAGACCCAGTACTTC.

The V gene is TRBV5-6, the J gene TRBJ1-1; possible D gene TRBD1, 5 bases. Deletions cut 0 bases from V and 0 bases from J, with 18 bases between. The CDR3 sequence is 18 residues long. Germline V gives CDR1 SGHDT, CDR2 YYEEEE. The CDR3 spells CASSLVQGWGIVNTEAFF. The CDR3 bases are TGTGCCAGCAGCTTGGTCCAGGGTTGGGGTATAGTGAACACTGAAGCTTTCTTT.

This clonotype has a handful of counts. The chain uses TRBV20-1 and TRBJ1-5; D is unresolved. This CDR3 is built from 14 residues. The germline V and J ends were trimmed by 3 bases and 0 bases, with 9 bases remaining between them. Looked up from germline, CDR1 is DFQATT and CDR2 is SNEGSKA (reference sequence). The CDR3 sequence: CSASPGASNQPQHF. The CDR3 DNA follows: TGCAGTGCTAGTCCAGGCGCTAGCAATCAGCCCCAGCATTTT.

This clonotype was picked up a small number of times. The V and J genes are TRBV2 and TRBJ1-5; a weak D match, TRBD1 (6 bases). V shed 4 bases and J shed 7 bases, with 17 bases lying between them. CDR3 length: 15 amino acids. Per germline, CDR1 SNHLY and CDR2 FYNNEI. The chain's CDR3 is CASSGGGGAFQPQHF. The DNA of the CDR3 is TGTGCCAGCAGTGGAGGGGGGGGCGCATTCCAGCCCCAGCATTTT. Combining the CDR3 with reference TRBV2 and TRBJ1-5 gives the whole variable domain EPEVTQTPSHQVTQMGQEVILRCVPISNHLYFYWYRQILGQKVEFLVSFYNNEISEKSEIFDDQFSVERPDGSNFTLKIRSTKLEDSAMYFCASSGGGGAFQPQHFGDGTRLSIL.

A few counts support this clonotype. The chain joins TRBV6-2 or TRBV6-3 to TRBJ2-1, with D possibly being TRBD2 (6 bases). V shed 5 bases and J shed 10 bases, with 15 bases lying between them. The CDR3 length is 13 residues. Germline V gene sequence: CDR1 MNHEY, CDR2 SVGEGT. The CDR3 DNA is TGTGCCAGCAGTCGATTAGGGGAGGCCGAGCAGTTCTTC. Amino acids: CASSRLGEAEQFF.

For the CDR3, the DNA is TGCGCCAGCAGCTTGGGACCAAACGCCTGGGTGGCCGACAATGAGCAGTTCTTC. Protein sequence: CASSLGPNAWVADNEQFF. The chain links TRBV5-1 to TRBJ2-1; D call uncertain. Germline CDR1 is SGHRS and CDR2 is YFSETQ. V lost 0 bases, J lost 5 bases, and 21 bases lay in between. This CDR3 has 18 amino acids.

The gene calls are TRBV6-5 and TRBJ2-2; D remains unclear. There are 14 residues in the CDR3. Germline assignment: CDR1 MNHEY and CDR2 SVGAGI. Trimming left V 4 bases short and J 4 bases short, with 10 bases between. In DNA, the CDR3 is TGTGCCAGCAGTTCCACGACGATCACCGGGGAGCTGTTTTTT. It yields the protein CASSSTTITGELFF.

Ten or more counts support this clonotype. The rearrangement uses TRBV6-5 and TRBJ2-7; 9 nucleotides agree with TRBD2. Trimming cost V 3 bases and J 4 bases; bases outside gene matches: 4. The germline V gene encodes CDR1 MNHEY and CDR2 SVGAGI. CDR3 size: 14 residues. The CDR3 DNA sequence: TGTGCCAGCAGTTATGCGGGGGGGCCTTACGAGCAGTACGTC. This gives the protein CASSYAGGPYEQYV.

This clonotype was found a few times. As DNA, the CDR3 is TGTGCCAGCAGCTTACAGTCGCGAGCCAGCACGATTGAAGCTTTCTTT. It translates to CASSLQSRASTIEAFF. V is TRBV7-2 and J is TRBJ1-1; D uncertain. Germline loops: CDR1 SGHTA, CDR2 FQGNSA. Trimming cost V 2 bases and J 7 bases, with 20 bases left between them. The CDR3 has 16 residues.

Remarks on this clonotype: Since a much larger clone is just one base distant, this may be a read error. The rearrangement links TRBV7-8 to TRBJ1-1; tentative D call: TRBD1 (6 bases). V lost 2 bases, J lost 1 base, and 8 bases lay in between. CDR1 is SGHVS, CDR2 FQNEAQ, per germline. This CDR3 has 14 residues. CDR3 protein: CASSLRGWNTEAFF. CDR3 coding DNA: TGTGCCAGCAGCTTAAGGGGGTGGAACACTGAAGCTTTCTTT.

This clonotype was counted only a few times. V gene TRBV3-1 combines with J gene TRBJ1-1, with 7 nucleotides matching TRBD1. Germline CDR1 LGHDT, CDR2 YNNKEL (reference sequence). V was clipped by 3 bases and J by 4 bases; unmatched bases: 2. This CDR3 contains 13 residues. CDR3 sequence reads: CASSQHRGTEAFF. As DNA, the CDR3 is TGTGCCAGCAGCCAGCACAGGGGCACTGAAGCTTTCTTT.

This clonotype showed up just a few times. The chain carries TRBV10-3 and TRBJ2-5, with 9 bases lining up with TRBD2. The CDR3 sequence is 15 residues long. Germline CDR1 reads ENHRY; CDR2 reads SYGVKD. With 3 bases clipped from V and 5 bases from J, the junction kept 7 bases outside the gene matches. The CDR3: CAISDGGGAPETQYF. CDR3 in DNA: TGTGCCATCAGTGACGGCGGGGGGGCCCCGGAGACCCAGTACTTC.

The chain combines TRBV4-1 with TRBJ1-1; D gene unclear. Germline V lookup: CDR1 MGHRA, CDR2 YSYEKL. The CDR3 runs to 12 residues. Deletions cut 1 base from V and 11 bases from J, with 11 bases between. CDR3 region: CASSQVQKVAFF. DNA of the CDR3: TGCGCCAGCAGCCAAGTACAGAAAGTGGCTTTCTTT.